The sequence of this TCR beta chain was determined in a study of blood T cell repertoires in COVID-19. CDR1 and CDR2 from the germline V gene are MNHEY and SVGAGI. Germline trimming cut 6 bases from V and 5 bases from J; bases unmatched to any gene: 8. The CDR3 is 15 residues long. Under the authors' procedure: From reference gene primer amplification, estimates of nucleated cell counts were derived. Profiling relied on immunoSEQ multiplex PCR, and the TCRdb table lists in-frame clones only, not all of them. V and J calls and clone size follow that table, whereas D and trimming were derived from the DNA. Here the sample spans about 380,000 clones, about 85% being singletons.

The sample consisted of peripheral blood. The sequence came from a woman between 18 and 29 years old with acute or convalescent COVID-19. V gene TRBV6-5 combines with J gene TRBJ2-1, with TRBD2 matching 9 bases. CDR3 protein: CASRTGLAPHNEQFF. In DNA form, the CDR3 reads TGTGCCAGCAGGACCGGACTAGCGCCCCACAATGAGCAGTTCTTC.